These T cell receptor beta chains were read from a single sample in a study of blood T cells in healthy people across ages. From the 5' RACE reads, TCRdb called clonotypes with MiXCR, one entry per CDR3 protein. The repertoire holds more than 900,000 distinct CDR3 sequences, with almost 30% as singletons. This sample also belongs to another study, concerning T cells of mothers and their children.

The sequenced material came from blood. The receptors shown here come from a woman between 40 and 55 years old in good health. Each CDR3 is given with its conserved first and last residue. The order of the fields is V gene, J gene, D gene, clone size, CDR3 DNA, CDR3 protein. The D gene is left open where the match is weak. Clone size appears in some rows only: once, few, many, or a class for an expanded clone.

V gene: TRBV7-2; J gene: TRBJ2-5; D gene: TRBD2; clone size: NA; CDR3 DNA: TGTGCCAGCAGCGGGGGACTAGCGGGGTCTCAAGAGACCCAGTACTTC; CDR3 protein: CASSGGLAGSQETQYF
V gene: TRBV5-1; J gene: TRBJ2-3; D gene: NA; clone size: few; CDR3 DNA: TGCGCCAGCAGCTTGGGTGGGGCCGACACAGATACGCAGTATTTT; CDR3 protein: CASSLGGADTDTQYF
V gene: TRBV20-1; J gene: TRBJ2-7; D gene: NA; clone size: many; CDR3 DNA: TGCAGTGCTAGAGTAGGCCGGAGCTCCTACGAGCAGTACTTC; CDR3 protein: CSARVGRSSYEQYF
V gene: TRBV2; J gene: TRBJ2-7; D gene: NA; clone size: NA; CDR3 DNA: TGTGCCAGCAGTAGGAAATCCCGGGCGGACAATGAGCAGTACTTC; CDR3 protein: CASSRKSRADNEQYF
V gene: TRBV7-9; J gene: TRBJ1-1; D gene: NA; clone size: NA; CDR3 DNA: TGTGCCAGCAGCTCCCCCCAAGGGGTGGTCACTGAAGCTTTCTTT; CDR3 protein: CASSSPQGVVTEAFF
V gene: TRBV5-1; J gene: TRBJ2-3; D gene: TRBD2; clone size: NA; CDR3 DNA: TGCGCCAGCAGCACCACTAGCGGGGGCACAGATACGCAGTATTTT; CDR3 protein: CASSTTSGGTDTQYF
V gene: TRBV19; J gene: TRBJ1-1; D gene: NA; clone size: NA; CDR3 DNA: TGTGCCAGTAGGTTTCCCGGGGCTCGGAACACTGAAGCTTTCTTT; CDR3 protein: CASRFPGARNTEAFF
V gene: TRBV4-2; J gene: TRBJ2-3; D gene: TRBD2; clone size: NA; CDR3 DNA: TGTGCCAGCAGCCAAGATGCTAGCGGGGGCCTCACAGATACGCAGTATTTT; CDR3 protein: CASSQDASGGLTDTQYF
V gene: TRBV20-1; J gene: TRBJ2-7; D gene: NA; clone size: many; CDR3 DNA: TGCAGTGCTCTCCAGGGGGGCTACGAGCAGTACTTC; CDR3 protein: CSALQGGYEQYF
V gene: TRBV27; J gene: TRBJ1-2; D gene: NA; clone size: few; CDR3 DNA: TGTGCCCGCCCCGGGGAGAACTATGGCTACACCTTC; CDR3 protein: CARPGENYGYTF
V gene: TRBV5-6; J gene: TRBJ2-7; D gene: NA; clone size: NA; CDR3 DNA: TGTGCCAGCAGGAGGTGGGAAGAGCAGTACTTC; CDR3 protein: CASRRWEEQYF
V gene: TRBV5-1; J gene: TRBJ2-7; D gene: TRBD1; clone size: NA; CDR3 DNA: TGCGTCAGCAGCTTAGGGACAGGGGGCTACGAGCAGTACTTC; CDR3 protein: CVSSLGTGGYEQYF
V gene: TRBV7-9; J gene: TRBJ2-5; D gene: NA; clone size: NA; CDR3 DNA: TGTGCCAGCAGCTTAGAGGGTTATCCACAAGAGACCCAGTACTTC; CDR3 protein: CASSLEGYPQETQYF
V gene: TRBV5-1; J gene: TRBJ1-5; D gene: NA; clone size: NA; CDR3 DNA: TGCGCCAGCAGCTTGGGGGTGTGGGAGGGGCAGCCCCAGCATTTT; CDR3 protein: CASSLGVWEGQPQHF
V gene: TRBV12-3/TRBV12-4; J gene: TRBJ2-3; D gene: NA; clone size: NA; CDR3 DNA: TGTGCCAGCAGGCTCCAGGGCTACACAGATACGCAGTATTTT; CDR3 protein: CASRLQGYTDTQYF
V gene: TRBV29-1; J gene: TRBJ2-6; D gene: NA; clone size: many; CDR3 DNA: TGCAGCGCTGCGGTCGGGACCACTGGGGCCAACGTCCTGACTTTC; CDR3 protein: CSAAVGTTGANVLTF
V gene: TRBV1; J gene: TRBJ2-1; D gene: NA; clone size: few; CDR3 DNA: TGCACCAGCAGCCAGTTTCGACTAGCGGGGGGTGGAAATGAGCAGTTCTTC; CDR3 protein: CTSSQFRLAGGGNEQFF
V gene: TRBV2; J gene: TRBJ1-5; D gene: NA; clone size: NA; CDR3 DNA: TGTGCCAGCACTCCCGGGGGGGGTACCCCATATAGCAATCAGCCCCAGCATTTT; CDR3 protein: CASTPGGGTPYSNQPQHF
V gene: TRBV27; J gene: TRBJ2-7; D gene: NA; clone size: NA; CDR3 DNA: TGTGCCAGCAAAAGAGCTCAGGGCCCTTCCTACGAGCAGTACTTC; CDR3 protein: CASKRAQGPSYEQYF
V gene: TRBV11-2; J gene: TRBJ2-7; D gene: NA; clone size: NA; CDR3 DNA: TGTGCCAGCAGCTTAAGTGGGATTCCCTACGAGCAGTACTTC; CDR3 protein: CASSLSGIPYEQYF
V gene: TRBV4-3; J gene: TRBJ1-1; D gene: NA; clone size: few; CDR3 DNA: TGCGCCAGCAGCCAAGATGGGGGCAGGGTTGTCACTGAAGCTTTCTTT; CDR3 protein: CASSQDGGRVVTEAFF
V gene: TRBV7-9; J gene: TRBJ2-7; D gene: NA; clone size: NA; CDR3 DNA: TGTGCCAGCAGCTTAGAGCGAGGAGGGGGACCCTACGAGCAGTACTTC; CDR3 protein: CASSLERGGGPYEQYF
V gene: TRBV27; J gene: TRBJ2-1; D gene: NA; clone size: NA; CDR3 DNA: TGTGCCAGCAGTTTCACCGGTCGGGGCTCCCACAATGAGCAGTTCTTC; CDR3 protein: CASSFTGRGSHNEQFF
V gene: TRBV25-1; J gene: TRBJ2-6; D gene: NA; clone size: few; CDR3 DNA: TGTGCCAGCAGTGAATCTGGGAGACAGTTGCCCTCTGGGGCCAACGTCCTGACTTTC; CDR3 protein: CASSESGRQLPSGANVLTF
V gene: TRBV12-3/TRBV12-4; J gene: TRBJ2-7; D gene: TRBD1; clone size: many; CDR3 DNA: TGTGCCAGCAGGCGGGGACAGGTGGGCGAGCAGTACTTC; CDR3 protein: CASRRGQVGEQYF
V gene: TRBV11-2; J gene: TRBJ1-6; D gene: TRBD1; clone size: few; CDR3 DNA: TGTGCCAGCAGCCGCACCTATACGACAGGGGGCGGGAATTCACCCCTCCACTTT; CDR3 protein: CASSRTYTTGGGNSPLHF
V gene: TRBV27; J gene: TRBJ1-6; D gene: TRBD1; clone size: NA; CDR3 DNA: TGTGCCAGCAAAAATCGCGGACAGGGGTATAATTCACCCCTCCACTTT; CDR3 protein: CASKNRGQGYNSPLHF
V gene: TRBV4-3; J gene: TRBJ1-5; D gene: TRBD1; clone size: NA; CDR3 DNA: TGCGCCAGCAGCCGGGACAGAGGCAATCAGCCCCAGCATTTT; CDR3 protein: CASSRDRGNQPQHF
V gene: TRBV6-4; J gene: TRBJ2-7; D gene: TRBD1; clone size: many; CDR3 DNA: TGTGCCAGCAGTGACTCGGACAGGGGCGAGCAGTACTTC; CDR3 protein: CASSDSDRGEQYF
V gene: TRBV27; J gene: TRBJ2-1; D gene: NA; clone size: few; CDR3 DNA: TGTGCCAGCATGTCCACTTGGGGAAATGAGCAGTTCTTC; CDR3 protein: CASMSTWGNEQFF
V gene: TRBV12-3/TRBV12-4; J gene: TRBJ2-7; D gene: TRBD1; clone size: NA; CDR3 DNA: TGTGCCAGCAGTTATCCCGGGACAGGGGTATACGAGCAGTACTTC; CDR3 protein: CASSYPGTGVYEQYF
V gene: TRBV9; J gene: TRBJ2-3; D gene: NA; clone size: NA; CDR3 DNA: TGTGCCAGCAGCTCGACGGCGGGCCTCTCCTCCACAGATACGCAGTATTTT; CDR3 protein: CASSSTAGLSSTDTQYF
V gene: TRBV6-4; J gene: TRBJ1-2; D gene: NA; clone size: few; CDR3 DNA: TGTGCCAGCAGTGACTCGTACGAAGCGAGCGGCTACACCTTC; CDR3 protein: CASSDSYEASGYTF
V gene: TRBV7-3; J gene: TRBJ2-1; D gene: TRBD2; clone size: many; CDR3 DNA: TGTGCCAGCAGCTTTAGCGGGGGGAATGAGCAGTTCTTC; CDR3 protein: CASSFSGGNEQFF
V gene: TRBV12-3/TRBV12-4; J gene: TRBJ2-7; D gene: TRBD2; clone size: many; CDR3 DNA: TGTGCCAGCAGACCTCATAGCGGGGGGAGCTCCTACGAGCAGTACTTC; CDR3 protein: CASRPHSGGSSYEQYF
V gene: TRBV2; J gene: TRBJ2-3; D gene: NA; clone size: NA; CDR3 DNA: TGTGCCGGCAGTCTACAGGGCCCCCTGACAGATACGCAGTATTTT; CDR3 protein: CAGSLQGPLTDTQYF
V gene: TRBV6-5; J gene: TRBJ2-1; D gene: NA; clone size: NA; CDR3 DNA: TGTGCCAGCAGTTACTCTGTTTGGGGGGGCGCGGAGCAGTTCTTC; CDR3 protein: CASSYSVWGGAEQFF
V gene: TRBV19; J gene: TRBJ2-3; D gene: NA; clone size: NA; CDR3 DNA: TGTGCCACTGAGAATCGGGACCCTAGGACAGATACGCAGTATTTT; CDR3 protein: CATENRDPRTDTQYF
V gene: TRBV12-3/TRBV12-4; J gene: TRBJ1-2; D gene: NA; clone size: few; CDR3 DNA: TGTGCCAGCAGCCTACAAGGGAGGCCTAACTATGGCTACACCTTC; CDR3 protein: CASSLQGRPNYGYTF
V gene: TRBV12-3/TRBV12-4; J gene: TRBJ2-5; D gene: TRBD1; clone size: many; CDR3 DNA: TGTGCCAGCAGTCAACCCGGGGCGACAGGGACAGAGACCCAGTACTTC; CDR3 protein: CASSQPGATGTETQYF
V gene: TRBV7-2; J gene: TRBJ2-5; D gene: TRBD2; clone size: few; CDR3 DNA: TGTGCCAGCAGCCCCCAGATGGGACTAGCGGGGGGGCTGGGAGAGCAGTACTTC; CDR3 protein: CASSPQMGLAGGLGEQYF
V gene: TRBV7-2; J gene: TRBJ2-7; D gene: NA; clone size: NA; CDR3 DNA: TGTACCAGCAGCCCCCCTCGACAGTACCCCTACGAGCAGTACTTC; CDR3 protein: CTSSPPRQYPYEQYF
V gene: TRBV5-1; J gene: TRBJ1-1; D gene: NA; clone size: once; CDR3 DNA: TGCGCCAGTAATCGAGGGGGTAACACTGAAGCTTTCTTT; CDR3 protein: CASNRGGNTEAFF
V gene: TRBV24-1; J gene: TRBJ2-1; D gene: TRBD1; clone size: few; CDR3 DNA: TGTGCCACCAGTGACCACAGGGGATCGAGGTCCTACAATGAGCAGTTCTTC; CDR3 protein: CATSDHRGSRSYNEQFF
V gene: TRBV14; J gene: TRBJ2-7; D gene: TRBD1; clone size: many; CDR3 DNA: TGTGCCAGCAGCCAACAAGAGACAGGGCCCTACGAGCAGTACTTC; CDR3 protein: CASSQQETGPYEQYF
V gene: TRBV28; J gene: TRBJ2-7; D gene: TRBD1; clone size: many; CDR3 DNA: TGTGCCAGCAGCCTGACAGGGGCGGGGGAGCAGTACTTC; CDR3 protein: CASSLTGAGEQYF
V gene: TRBV13; J gene: TRBJ2-7; D gene: NA; clone size: NA; CDR3 DNA: TGTGCCGGCAGCCTAGACTACGAGCAGTACTTC; CDR3 protein: CAGSLDYEQYF
V gene: TRBV4-1; J gene: TRBJ2-5; D gene: TRBD2; clone size: NA; CDR3 DNA: TGCGCCAGCAGCCACGGCTTAGCGGGGGGCGGCGGCGAGACCCAGTACTTC; CDR3 protein: CASSHGLAGGGGETQYF
V gene: TRBV15; J gene: TRBJ2-6; D gene: NA; clone size: many; CDR3 DNA: TGTGCCACCAGCTCTATACGGAACGTCCTGACTTTC; CDR3 protein: CATSSIRNVLTF
V gene: TRBV7-9; J gene: TRBJ2-1; D gene: NA; clone size: once; CDR3 DNA: TGTGCCAGCACCCCCCCAGGCCGGGGGCTTAACAATGAGCAGTTCTTC; CDR3 protein: CASTPPGRGLNNEQFF
V gene: TRBV7-2; J gene: TRBJ2-3; D gene: TRBD2; clone size: NA; CDR3 DNA: TGTGCCAGCAGCTTAGCGTCAGGGACTAGCGGGGGGCCAGATACGCAGTATTTT; CDR3 protein: CASSLASGTSGGPDTQYF
V gene: TRBV9; J gene: TRBJ2-3; D gene: TRBD1; clone size: many; CDR3 DNA: TGTGCCAGCAGCGGCTGGGACAGTCCTCCGGCAGATACGCAGTATTTT; CDR3 protein: CASSGWDSPPADTQYF